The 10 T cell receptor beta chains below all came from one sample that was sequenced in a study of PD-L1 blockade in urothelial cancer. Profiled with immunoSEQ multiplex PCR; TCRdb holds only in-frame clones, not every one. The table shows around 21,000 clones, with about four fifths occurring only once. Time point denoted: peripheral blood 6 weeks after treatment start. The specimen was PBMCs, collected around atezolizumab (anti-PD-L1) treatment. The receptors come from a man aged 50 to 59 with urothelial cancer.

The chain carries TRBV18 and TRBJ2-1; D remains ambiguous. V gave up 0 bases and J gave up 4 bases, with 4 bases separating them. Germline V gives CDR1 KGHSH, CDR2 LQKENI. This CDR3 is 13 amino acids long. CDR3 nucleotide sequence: TGTGCCAGCTCACCACCACGGTACAATGAGCAGTTCTTC. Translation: CASSPPRYNEQFF.

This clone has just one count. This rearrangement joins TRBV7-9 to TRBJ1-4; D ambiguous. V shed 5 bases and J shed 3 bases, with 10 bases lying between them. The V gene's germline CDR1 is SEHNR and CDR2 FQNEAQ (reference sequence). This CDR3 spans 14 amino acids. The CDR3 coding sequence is TGTGCCAGCAGCCCGACAAGGTCTAATGAAAAACTGTTTTTT. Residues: CASSPTRSNEKLFF.

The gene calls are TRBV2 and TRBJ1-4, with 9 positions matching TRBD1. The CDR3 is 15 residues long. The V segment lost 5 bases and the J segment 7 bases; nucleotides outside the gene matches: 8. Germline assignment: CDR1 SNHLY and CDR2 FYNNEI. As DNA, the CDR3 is TGTGCCAGCAGTAGCCGGGACAGGGTACGTGAAAAACTGTTTTTT. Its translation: CASSSRDRVREKLFF.

CDR3 coding DNA: TGTGCCAGTAGGACAGACCACATGAACACTGAAGCTTTCTTT. Amino acids: CASRTDHMNTEAFF. The chain employs TRBV19 and TRBJ1-1, with D possibly being TRBD1 (5 bases). V dropped 6 bases and J dropped 0 bases, with 11 bases sitting between them. The CDR3 length is 14 residues. Germline lookup yields CDR1 LNHDA and CDR2 SQIVND (reference sequence).

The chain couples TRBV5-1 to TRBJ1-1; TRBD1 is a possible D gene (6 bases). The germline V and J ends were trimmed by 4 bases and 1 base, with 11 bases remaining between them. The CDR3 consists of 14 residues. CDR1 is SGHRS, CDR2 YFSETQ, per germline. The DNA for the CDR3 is TGCGCCAGCAGCCCGCGGACAGAGAACACTGAAGCTTTCTTT. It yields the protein CASSPRTENTEAFF. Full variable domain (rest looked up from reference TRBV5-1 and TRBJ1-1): KAGVTQTPRYLIKTRGQQVTLSCSPISGHRSVSWYQQTPGQGLQFLFEYFSETQRNKGNFPGRFSGRQFSNSRSEMNVSTLELGDSALYLCASSPRTENTEAFFGQGTRLTVV.

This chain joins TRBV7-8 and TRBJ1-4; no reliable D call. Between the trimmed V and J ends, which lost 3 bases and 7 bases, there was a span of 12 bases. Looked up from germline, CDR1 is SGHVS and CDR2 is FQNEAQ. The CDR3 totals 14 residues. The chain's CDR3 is CASSFREGGEKLFF. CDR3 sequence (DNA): TGTGCCAGCAGCTTCCGAGAGGGCGGTGAAAAACTGTTTTTT.

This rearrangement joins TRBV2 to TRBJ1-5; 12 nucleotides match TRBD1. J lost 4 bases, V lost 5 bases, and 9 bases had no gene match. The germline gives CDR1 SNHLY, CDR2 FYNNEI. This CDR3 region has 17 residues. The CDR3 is CASSSGTGGYRNQPQHF. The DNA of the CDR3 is TGTGCCAGCAGTTCCGGGACAGGGGGCTATCGGAATCAGCCCCAGCATTTT.

The CDR3 DNA follows: TGTGCCAGCAGCTTAGTTAGCGGGGGGGCAGATACGCAGTATTTT. Its translation is CASSLVSGGADTQYF. The chain couples TRBV7-9 to TRBJ2-3; 11 nucleotides align to TRBD2. Unmatched junction bases numbered 1, after V lost 1 base and J lost 4 bases. Germline V gene data show CDR1 as SEHNR and CDR2 as FQNEAQ (reference sequence). The CDR3 loop spans 15 amino acids.

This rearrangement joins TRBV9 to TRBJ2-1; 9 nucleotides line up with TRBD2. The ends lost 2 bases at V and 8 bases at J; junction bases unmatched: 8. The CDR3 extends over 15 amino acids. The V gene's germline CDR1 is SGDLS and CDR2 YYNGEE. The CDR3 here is CASSVGTSRSDEQFF. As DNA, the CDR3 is TGTGCCAGCAGCGTCGGGACTAGCCGGTCGGATGAGCAGTTCTTC.

The chain's CDR3 is CASSLGGSTGELFF. The DNA of the CDR3 is TGTGCCAGCAGTTTAGGGGGCAGCACCGGGGAGCTGTTTTTT. This chain connects TRBV27 to TRBJ2-2; possibly TRBD1 for D (6 bases). Germline assignment: CDR1 MNHEY and CDR2 SMNVEV (reference sequence). The CDR3 contains 14 residues. Trimming removed 2 bases at V and 4 bases at J, with 8 bases between.